These 32 T cell receptor beta chains share one sample of origin, sequenced in a study of T cells in Graves' hyperthyroidism and ophthalmopathy. Authors of the study amplified TCR beta CDR3 regions from RNA transcripts. When the TCR CDR3 underwent first-round RT-PCR, the HTBI primer set was used. TCRdb re-analysed the multiplex PCR reads in MiXCR, keeping a single row per CDR3 protein. The sample contains some 350,000 distinct CDR3 sequences, roughly an eighth of which appear only once. Sequenced: blood. These receptors came from a woman between 40 and 55 years old with Graves' ophthalmopathy.

At least ten counts were recorded for this clonotype. This chain connects TRBV28 to TRBJ1-5; D unclear. Germline CDR1 is MDHEN and CDR2 is SYDVKM. The CDR3 is 15 amino acids. The V and J ends lost 1 base and 7 bases respectively, with 14 bases between them. DNA of the CDR3: TGTGCCAGCAGTTTATCGGGGATTGGTTACCAGCCCCAGCATTTT. The encoded protein is CASSLSGIGYQPQHF.

This clonotype has at least ten counts. The rearrangement uses TRBV6-1 and TRBJ2-1; no clear D gene. Germline V gene data show CDR1 as MNHNS and CDR2 as SASEGT. The CDR3 covers 15 residues. V gave up 2 bases and J gave up 0 bases, with 8 bases separating them. The CDR3 DNA sequence: TGTGCCAGCAGTGAACACCAGAGCTCCTACAATGAGCAGTTCTTC. It yields the protein CASSEHQSSYNEQFF.

This clonotype has ten or more counts. The chain is built from TRBV6-1 and TRBJ2-7, with TRBD1 matching 8 bases. Looked up from germline, CDR1 is MNHNS and CDR2 is SASEGT. V was clipped by 8 bases and J by 3 bases; unmatched bases: 12. This CDR3 comprises 15 residues. The CDR3 nucleotides read TGTGCCAGCGGTCCCGGGACAGGCCGTGGCTACGAGCAGTACTTC. The encoded protein is CASGPGTGRGYEQYF.

This rearrangement joins TRBV20-1 to TRBJ2-5; either TRBD1 or TRBD2 may supply D (5 bases each). CDR1 is DFQATT and CDR2 is SNEGSKA in the germline V gene (reference sequence). V dropped 6 bases and J dropped 5 bases, with 19 bases sitting between them. The CDR3 totals 14 residues. CDR3 sequence (DNA): TGCAGTGCCCTAGACCCGATCAGGGACGAGACCCAGTACTTC. It yields the protein CSALDPIRDETQYF.

There are a few counts of this clonotype. This rearrangement joins TRBV5-5 to TRBJ1-1, with D perhaps TRBD1 (5 bases). Trimming took off 7 bases at V and 4 bases at J, with 14 bases between the two ends. The CDR3 is 13 amino acids. Germline V CDR1 and CDR2: SGHKS, YYEKEE (reference sequence). CDR3 nucleotide sequence: TGTGCCAGCGTCACGCCGGGGGGCACTGAAGCTTTCTTT. As protein: CASVTPGGTEAFF. Together with reference TRBV5-5 and TRBJ1-1, the CDR3 gives the full variable domain: DAGVTQSPTHLIKTRGQQVTLRCSPISGHKSVSWYQQVLGQGPQFIFQYYEKEERGRGNFPDRFSARQFPNYSSELNVNALLLGDSALYLCASVTPGGTEAFFGQGTRLTVV.

Worth noting for this clonotype: This may come from a read error, since a much larger clone is one base off. The chain links TRBV20-1 to TRBJ1-5, with D perhaps matching TRBD1 (6 bases). V dropped 6 bases and J dropped 4 bases, with 16 bases sitting between them. The CDR3 contains 14 residues. CDR1 and CDR2 (germline): DFQATT, SNEGSKA (reference sequence). The CDR3: CSANRGSRNQPQHF. CDR3 nucleotides: TGCAGTGCCAATAGGGGGTCTAGGAATCAGCCCCAGCATTTT.

This clonotype occurred many times. J is TRBJ2-7 and V is TRBV7-9, with 8 positions matching TRBD1. CDR1 and CDR2 from the germline V gene are SEHNR and FQNEAQ (reference sequence). CDR3 length: 16 amino acids. The ends lost 5 bases at V and 0 bases at J; junction bases unmatched: 9. The CDR3 coding sequence is TGTGCCAGCAGCCCCCCGGACAGGGAGAGCTCCTACGAGCAGTACTTC. It specifies CASSPPDRESSYEQYF. Complete variable domain (other parts from reference TRBV7-9 and TRBJ2-7): DTGVSQNPRHKITKRGQNVTFRCDPISEHNRLYWYRQTLGQGPEFLTYFQNEAQLEKSRLLSDRFSAERPKGSFSTLEIQRTEQGDSAMYLCASSPPDRESSYEQYFGPGTRLTVT.

This clonotype was picked up a small number of times. The V call is TRBV7-9, the J call TRBJ2-3; weak D call: TRBD2 (7 bases). The CDR3 has 16 amino acids. The germline V gene encodes CDR1 SEHNR and CDR2 FQNEAQ (reference sequence). Trimming took 4 bases from V and 6 from J, leaving 20 bases between them. The CDR3 DNA sequence: TGTGCCAGCAGCTCTCCCGGGGCGGGGGCGGCGGATACGCAGTATTTT. Translated: CASSSPGAGAADTQYF.

Concerning this clonotype itself: Since the CDR3 does not end with the conserved phenylalanine or tryptophan, this likely comes from a read error. V usage is TRBV6-1 and J usage is TRBJ1-1; D is undetermined. Germline CDR1 and CDR2: MNHNS and SASEGT. The CDR3 spans 13 residues. V lost 1 base and J lost 5, with 8 bases in between. The CDR3 DNA follows: TGTGCCAGCAGTGAAGAACGTGGTACTGAAGCTTTCCTT. This codes for CASSEERGTEAFL.

In this sample, this clonotype turned up a few times. V gene TRBV4-1 combines with J gene TRBJ1-3; D is undetermined. Germline assignment: CDR1 MGHRA and CDR2 YSYEKL. V lost 5 bases, J lost 3 bases, and 11 bases lay in between. CDR3 length: 14 residues. Written as DNA, the CDR3 is TGCGCCAGCAGCAAGTTAGGCGATGGAAACACCATATATTTT. Protein product: CASSKLGDGNTIYF.

This clonotype was seen repeatedly, ten times or more. J is TRBJ1-5 and V is TRBV28; D gene unclear. Germline V gives CDR1 MDHEN, CDR2 SYDVKM. V was pared by 1 base and J by 0 bases, with 16 bases between. The length of the CDR3 is 18 residues. The chain's CDR3 is CASSLSPFTKDSNQPQHF. The CDR3 nucleotides are TGTGCCAGCAGTTTATCCCCGTTTACCAAAGATAGCAATCAGCCCCAGCATTTT. The entire variable domain, with the rest obtained from reference TRBV28 and TRBJ1-5, is as follows: DVKVTQSSRYLVKRTGEKVFLECVQDMDHENMFWYRQDPGLGLRLIYFSYDVKMKEKGDIPEGYSVSREKKERFSLILESASTNQTSMYLCASSLSPFTKDSNQPQHFGDGTRLSIL.

This clonotype was found a few times. CDR3 loop: CSGSTYEQYF. As DNA, the CDR3 is TGCAGCGGATCAACTTACGAGCAGTACTTC. The V call is TRBV29-1, the J call TRBJ2-7, with D hard to call. The CDR3 spans 10 residues. Germline V CDR1 and CDR2: SQVTM, ANQGSEA. V lost 7 bases to trimming and J lost 4 bases, with 8 bases between them.

This chain connects TRBV20-1 to TRBJ1-4, with D unclear. Trimming took off 5 bases at V and 4 bases at J, with 8 bases between the two ends. The CDR3 has 12 amino acids. Germline CDR1 reads DFQATT; CDR2 reads SNEGSKA (reference sequence). CDR3 in DNA: TGCAGTGCTTGGAACTATAATGAAAAACTGTTTTTT. It codes for CSAWNYNEKLFF.

At least ten counts were recorded for this clonotype. CDR3 DNA: TGTGCCAGTAGTATAGGACAGGGCCTGAACACTGAAGCTTTCTTT. It yields the protein CASSIGQGLNTEAFF. The chain is built from TRBV19 and TRBJ1-1, with 7 nucleotides matching TRBD1. V dropped 1 base and J dropped 0; count of bases not matched to a gene: 2. This CDR3 spans 15 amino acids. Germline lookup yields CDR1 LNHDA and CDR2 SQIVND (reference sequence).

Worth noting for this clonotype: This may arise from a read error, as a much more abundant clone is one base away. This chain connects TRBV28 to TRBJ2-3, with D possibly matching TRBD2 (6 bases). The germline gives CDR1 MDHEN, CDR2 SYDVKM. This CDR3 spans 17 amino acids. The V and J ends lost 7 bases and 3 bases respectively, with 23 bases between them. The CDR3 region has the DNA TGTGCCAGCATTCCGAGACGTTGGACCGGGGGAACAGATACGCAGTATTTT. The encoded protein is CASIPRRWTGGTDTQYF.

The sample holds many counts of this clonotype. The CDR3 loop reads CATGTGGGHTEAFF. CDR3 DNA sequence: TGCGCCACCGGGACAGGGGGCGGTCACACTGAAGCTTTCTTT. The chain joins TRBV5-1 to TRBJ1-1; 12 bases align to TRBD1. The CDR3 is made up of 14 amino acids. CDR1 SGHRS and CDR2 YFSETQ come from the germline V gene. Trimming at V came to 9 bases and at J to 3 bases, leaving 6 bases not matched to a gene. The variable domain in full, with the rest retrieved from reference TRBV5-1 and TRBJ1-1, is KAGVTQTPRYLIKTRGQQVTLSCSPISGHRSVSWYQQTPGQGLQFLFEYFSETQRNKGNFPGRFSGRQFSNSRSEMNVSTLELGDSALYLCATGTGGGHTEAFFGQGTRLTVV.

The V and J genes are TRBV7-9 and TRBJ1-2; D gene ambiguous. The length of the CDR3 is 14 residues. V dropped 1 base and J dropped 2 bases, with 8 bases sitting between them. Germline CDR1 and CDR2: SEHNR and FQNEAQ (reference sequence). The CDR3, as DNA: TGTGCCAGCAGCTTAGTGAGTCTGAACTATGGCTACACCTTC. Amino acid sequence: CASSLVSLNYGYTF.

This clonotype has at least ten counts. The V call is TRBV2, the J call TRBJ1-1; tentative D call: TRBD1 (5 bases). CDR1 is SNHLY and CDR2 is FYNNEI in the germline V gene. CDR3 length: 14 residues. Trimming stripped 4 bases from V and 0 bases from J, with 9 bases between. The CDR3 sequence is CASSAAGMNTEAFF. CDR3 nucleotides: TGTGCCAGCAGTGCTGCAGGGATGAACACTGAAGCTTTCTTT.

The chain couples TRBV24-1 to TRBJ1-5; the match to TRBD1 covers 10 bases. The V and J ends lost 2 bases and 6 bases, in that order; junction bases with no gene match: 6. Germline lookup yields CDR1 KGHDR and CDR2 SFDVKD. The CDR3 loop spans 16 amino acids. CDR3 loop: CATSDSDRGDSQPQHF. CDR3 coding DNA: TGTGCCACCAGTGATTCGGACAGGGGGGACAGTCAGCCCCAGCATTTT.

This clonotype was recorded many times. The chain joins TRBV6-1 to TRBJ2-7; D remains ambiguous. V lost 11 bases and J 0 bases, leaving 14 bases between the germline ends. In germline, CDR1 is MNHNS, CDR2 SASEGT. The CDR3 covers 13 residues. The CDR3: CAQPLSSSYEQYF. CDR3 in DNA: TGTGCCCAGCCCCTTTCTAGCTCCTACGAGCAGTACTTC.

CDR3 nucleotide sequence: TGCGCCAGCAGCCCAAACACAGGGGGGAACACTGAAGCTTTCTTT. Translation gives CASSPNTGGNTEAFF. J is TRBJ1-1 and V is TRBV5-1; 8 bases fit TRBD1. Germline V gives CDR1 SGHRS, CDR2 YFSETQ. J was trimmed by 1 base and V by 4 bases; bases with no gene match: 6. This CDR3 has 15 amino acids.

To note about this clonotype: Just one base apart from a much larger clone, this may be a read error. Since the CDR3 does not end with the conserved phenylalanine or tryptophan, this likely comes from a read error. This chain links TRBV7-2 with TRBJ1-2; D uncertain. CDR1 SGHTA and CDR2 FQGNSA come from the germline V gene. The V end was cut by 5 bases, the J end by 0 bases, with 7 bases between. There are 13 residues in the CDR3. The CDR3 region is CASSLPSNYGYTL. The CDR3, as DNA: TGTGCCAGCAGCCTACCTTCTAACTATGGCTACACCCTC.

At least ten counts were recorded for this clonotype. The chain employs TRBV19 and TRBJ2-3; 9 positions match TRBD1. Per germline, CDR1 LNHDA and CDR2 SQIVND (reference sequence). The CDR3 is 15 residues long. J lost 2 bases, V lost 6 bases, and 6 bases had no gene match. As DNA, the CDR3 is TGTGCCAGTAGACCCGGGACAGGGATCACAGATACGCAGTATTTT. Translation gives CASRPGTGITDTQYF.

This clonotype was counted only a few times. The chain is built from TRBV12-3 or TRBV12-4 and TRBJ2-5; D might be TRBD2 (6 bases). Trimming took off 6 bases at V and 5 bases at J, with 19 bases between the two ends. The CDR3 spans 15 residues. CDR3 sequence (DNA): TGTGCCAGCAGCCTGACTAGAAATACGTTGGAGACCCAGTACTTC. This gives the protein CASSLTRNTLETQYF.

Comments on this clonotype: An end of the junction differs from the germline gene, which may be a read error. This chain links TRBV5-8 with TRBJ2-5; possibly TRBD1 or TRBD2 for D (5 bases each). The CDR3 length is 13 residues. Germline CDR1 reads SGHTS; CDR2 reads YDEGEE. The CDR3: CASSLYEGLEAHF. CDR3 nucleotide sequence: TGTGCCAGCAGCTTGTATGAGGGGCTCGAAGCGCACTTC.

The V and J genes are TRBV14 and TRBJ1-2; D is unresolved. The V gene's germline CDR1 is SGHDN and CDR2 FVKESK. CDR3 length: 13 amino acids. Trimming shortened V by 4 bases and J by 3 bases, and 9 bases separated the two germline ends. In nucleotides, the CDR3 is TGTGCCAGCAGCCCCGGGTTTCACTATGGCTACACCTTC. Translated, it gives CASSPGFHYGYTF. Combining the CDR3 with reference TRBV14 and TRBJ1-2 gives the whole variable domain EAGVTQFPSHSVIEKGQTVTLRCDPISGHDNLYWYRRVMGKEIKFLLHFVKESKQDESGMPNNRFLAERTGGTYSTLKVQPAELEDSGVYFCASSPGFHYGYTFGSGTRLTVV.

The V and J genes are TRBV6-6 and TRBJ2-2, with TRBD2 as a possible D gene (6 bases). Trimming stripped 0 bases from V and 4 bases from J, with 9 bases between. The CDR3 has 15 amino acids. Germline-derived CDR1 and CDR2 are MNHNY and SVGAGI (reference sequence). Here the CDR3 DNA reads TGTGCCAGCAGTTACTCGATGGGGGGCACCGGGGAGCTGTTTTTT. It translates to CASSYSMGGTGELFF.

This chain uses TRBV7-9 with TRBJ1-1; D may be TRBD1 (5 bases). CDR1 and CDR2 from the germline V gene are SEHNR and FQNEAQ (reference sequence). The V and J ends lost 5 bases and 5 bases respectively, with 15 bases between them. The CDR3 is 14 residues long. CDR3 sequence: CASSLGVTETEAFF. In nucleotides, the CDR3 is TGTGCCAGCAGCCTAGGGGTGACAGAGACTGAAGCTTTCTTT.

This clonotype has a count of ten or more. The chain couples TRBV27 to TRBJ2-7; D is unresolved. V was cut by 1 base and J by 2 bases, with 9 bases left in between. CDR3 size: 14 residues. Germline V CDR1 and CDR2: MNHEY, SMNVEV (reference sequence). This CDR3 is CASSLFLGTYEQYF. CDR3 nucleotide sequence: TGTGCCAGCAGTTTATTCTTGGGGACCTACGAGCAGTACTTC.

The table lists this clonotype with many counts. The genes are TRBV5-1 and TRBJ1-1; TRBD1 matches at 7 bases. This CDR3 spans 14 amino acids. V was pared by 1 base and J by 7 bases, with 7 bases of the junction left unmatched. The V gene's germline CDR1 is SGHRS and CDR2 YFSETQ. As DNA, the CDR3 is TGCGCCAGCAGCTTGTACCAGGGGGTGGGTGAAGCTTTCTTT. Amino acid sequence: CASSLYQGVGEAFF.

This clonotype came up many times. The CDR3 region is CASSKTSGRAIGQFF. As DNA, the CDR3 is TGTGCCAGCAGTAAGACTAGCGGGAGGGCCATTGGGCAGTTCTTC. The J gene is TRBJ2-1, the V gene TRBV12-3 or TRBV12-4; 14 bases are shared with TRBD2. The CDR3 contains 15 residues. V trimming: 5 bases; J trimming: 12 bases; junction bases outside the gene matches: 9.

Of note for this clonotype: At one end the junction does not follow the germline gene, possibly because of a read error. The chain couples TRBV2 to TRBJ2-2; D is possibly TRBD2 (5 bases). Per germline, CDR1 SNHLY and CDR2 FYNNEI. This CDR3 region has 14 residues. The CDR3: CASRGAANTGEPFF. The CDR3, as DNA: TGTGCCAGCAGGGGTGCGGCGAACACCGGGGAGCCGTTTTTT.